This T cell receptor beta chain emerged from a study of shared clonotypes between healthy human individuals. Study overall: CD4 naive cells filled three plates per donor, CD4 memory three, CD8 naive two and CD8 memory one.

To note about this clone: The antigen is not known.

Study-wide findings and caveats: Sorted-subset sequencing was shown by rarefaction to be incomplete despite large depth. When naive CD4 clonotypes were compared across a few donors, 4% to 6.5% were shared. Only a few donors were included, so the genetic and exposure-history diversity represented was limited.

Using immunoSEQ multiplex PCR, the repertoire was profiled, and TCRdb retains in-frame clones only, with some absent. The sample shows under 1,100,000 clones, more than 75% of them seen only once. Trimming stripped 4 bases from V and 3 bases from J, with 12 bases between. The CDR3 totals 14 residues. The germline gives CDR1 MNHEY, CDR2 SMNVEV (reference sequence). The chain combines TRBV27 with TRBJ1-2; no clear D. This receptor was taken from a man between 18 and 29 years old in good health. Some clones in this sample may be carry-over from other donors' samples. The specimen sequenced was memory CD4+ T cells from PBMCs. The subset here: CD45RA-negative fraction. The CDR3 nucleotides are TGTGCCAGCAGTTCCACGCGTCCCCACTATGGCTACACCTTC. Translating gives CASSSTRPHYGYTF.